The TCR beta chain described here comes from a study of patients and donors after allogeneic stem cell transplantation. V lost 0 bases to trimming and J lost 1 base; unmatched junction nucleotides: 5. This CDR3 region has 18 residues. Germline-derived CDR1 and CDR2 are SGHAT and FQNNGV. Via MiXCR, TCRdb re-called the RT-PCR reads, giving one row per CDR3 protein. The table has 920,000 or so distinct CDR3 sequences, more than 15% seen once; the top ten hold around 6%. The clonotype originates from a human donor who was either an allogeneic HSCT recipient or a stem cell or donor lymphocyte infusion donor (not recorded which). It is not recorded whose cells these are; they may come from a transplant donor. The source material was blood, either unsorted or a sorted T cell fraction (not recorded which). The chain combines TRBV11-2 with TRBJ2-4; TRBD2 aligns across 11 bases. CDR3 region: CASSLDVAGGHAKNIQYF. The CDR3 DNA follows: TGTGCCAGCAGCTTAGATGTAGCGGGAGGGCATGCCAAAAACATTCAGTACTTC.